A selection of T cell receptor beta chains follows, all from one sample in a study of shared clonotypes between healthy human individuals. Repertoires were generated with immunoSEQ multiplex PCR, while TCRdb's copy carries only in-frame clones and drops some. Of 2 million to 2.5 million clones listed, around 93% are singletons. Sequencing was carried out using naive CD4+ T cells from PBMCs. The receptors come from a young man in good health. Some clones in this sample may be carry-over from other donors' samples. Each CDR3 is given with its conserved first and last residue. D genes are given only for firm matches. Part of the rows lack a size; the others show once, few, many or a class for expanded clones.

D	size	J	V	DNA	CDR3
TRBD2	.	TRBJ2-1	TRBV28	TGTGCCAGCAGTCTAACGGGAGGGACTGAAAATGAGCAGTTCTTC	CASSLTGGTENEQFF
.	.	TRBJ2-3	TRBV14	TGTGCCAGCAGCCCCGTTGGGGGTGAGGTTACAGATACGCAGTATTTT	CASSPVGGEVTDTQYF
.	.	TRBJ2-7	TRBV11-2	TGTGCCAGCAGCATCACGGCAGGGGGGACTTACGAGCAGTACTTC	CASSITAGGTYEQYF
.	.	TRBJ1-5	TRBV30	TGTGCCTGGAGTGTATTTGGGGACTTAAGCAATCAGCCCCAGCATTTT	CAWSVFGDLSNQPQHF
TRBD2	.	TRBJ2-1	TRBV9	TGTGCCAGCAGCGCGAGGCCGGGACTAGCGGGGTACAATGAGCAGTTCTTC	CASSARPGLAGYNEQFF
TRBD1	once	TRBJ2-2	TRBV18	TGTGCCAGCTCACCATTCTCACAGGGGGCTAACACCGGGGAGCTGTTTTTT	CASSPFSQGANTGELFF
.	.	TRBJ2-1	TRBV5-1	TGCGCCAGCAGCTTGTTTAGCGGAAGTGAGCAGTTCTTC	CASSLFSGSEQFF
.	.	TRBJ1-2	TRBV30	TGTGCCTGGAGAGGCCTTGGGCAGGGCCTGATCAATGGCTACACCTTC	CAWRGLGQGLINGYTF
.	.	TRBJ2-5	TRBV28	TGTGCCAGCTCTGGGACGGGAGCAGGGCCGGAGACCCAGTACTTC	CASSGTGAGPETQYF
TRBD2	.	TRBJ2-1	TRBV5-1	TGCGCCAGCAGCTTGGAACTAGCGGGAGGGGCCTACAATGAGCAGTTCTTC	CASSLELAGGAYNEQFF
.	.	TRBJ2-3	TRBV5-1	TGCGCCAGCAGCTTGGTTTCAGCATACACAGATACGCAGTATTTT	CASSLVSAYTDTQYF
TRBD2	.	TRBJ2-1	TRBV7-3	TGTGCCAGCAGCGAGGCGGCGGGAGGGCCGTCCGAGCAGTTCTTC	CASSEAAGGPSEQFF
TRBD2	.	TRBJ2-7	TRBV5-4	TGTGCCAGCAGCCCGACTAGCGGGAGGTCCTACGAGCAGTACTTC	CASSPTSGRSYEQYF
.	few	TRBJ1-5	TRBV10-3	TGTGCCATCAGAGGGACGATTTATCAGCCCCAGCATTTT	CAIRGTIYQPQHF
TRBD1	once	TRBJ1-1	TRBV28	TGTGCCAGCAGACGGACAGGGAGATTATCACCAGCTTTCTTT	CASRRTGRLSPAFF
.	.	TRBJ2-3	TRBV28	TGTGCCAGCAGTTTATTTCGGGGTTCTAGCACAGATACGCAGTATTTT	CASSLFRGSSTDTQYF
.	.	TRBJ2-1	TRBV9	TGTGCCAGCAGTAGACCTTCAATACATGAGCAGTTCTTC	CASSRPSIHEQFF
.	.	TRBJ2-3	TRBV7-3	TGTGCCAGCAGCTTAGTTGCCGCAAGCACAGATACGCAGTATTTT	CASSLVAASTDTQYF
.	.	TRBJ1-1	TRBV29-1	TGCAGCTCAGGGGCGGGGAGCGCTGAAGCTTTCTTT	CSSGAGSAEAFF
TRBD2	.	TRBJ2-3	TRBV29-1	TGCAGCGTTGAAGGCGGACTAGCGGGAGGGACAGATACGCAGTATTTT	CSVEGGLAGGTDTQYF
.	.	TRBJ2-5	TRBV11-2	TGTGCCAGCAGCCTGGGAGAGACCCAGTACTTC	CASSLGETQYF
TRBD1	once	TRBJ1-1	TRBV5-1	TGCGCCAGCAGCGCATCCGGGACAGGGTCCACTGAAGCTTTCTTT	CASSASGTGSTEAFF
.	.	TRBJ2-7	TRBV7-2	TGTGCCAGCAGCCCTAAAGCGAGCAGCTTC	CASSPKASSF
TRBD2	.	TRBJ2-6	TRBV10-1	TGCGCCAGCAGTCGCGGGGGGACTGGGGCCAACGTCCTGACTTTC	CASSRGGTGANVLTF
.	.	TRBJ1-1	TRBV7-9	TGTGCCAGCAGCTTTAGGTCAGGGATGAACACTGAAGCTTTCTTT	CASSFRSGMNTEAFF
TRBD1	.	TRBJ1-4	TRBV6-1	TGTGCCAGCAGTGGCCGGACAGGGGACGCAACTAATGAAAAACTGTTTTTT	CASSGRTGDATNEKLFF
TRBD1	.	TRBJ1-1	TRBV28	TGTGCCAGCAGCACAGGGGGGGGAGGGGGAACTGAAGCTTTCTTT	CASSTGGGGGTEAFF
.	.	TRBJ1-4	TRBV4-1	TGCGCCAGCAGCCAAGGACTCGAGGCCATTACGGCTTTT	CASSQGLEAITAF
TRBD2	.	TRBJ2-1	TRBV5-1	TGCGCCAGCAGCTTGGGTCGACTTAGCGGGTTGTCCTACAATGAGCAGTTCTTC	CASSLGRLSGLSYNEQFF
TRBD2	.	TRBJ2-4	TRBV5-4	TGTGCCAGCAGCTTGGGGGGACTAGCGGGAGGGTATCGGAACATTCAGTACTTC	CASSLGGLAGGYRNIQYF
.	.	TRBJ2-1	TRBV5-6	TGTGCCAGCAGCTTGGACCGAGGCGCCTACAATGAGCAGTTCTTC	CASSLDRGAYNEQFF
.	.	TRBJ1-2	TRBV14	TGTGCCAGCAGCCAAGTCGGCGGGGGGCGCATTGGGAGCTATGGCTACACCTTC	CASSQVGGGRIGSYGYTF
TRBD1	.	TRBJ1-4	TRBV28	TGTGCCAGCAGTGAACAGGGGGCGGGTAATGAAAAACTGTTTTTT	CASSEQGAGNEKLFF
TRBD1	.	TRBJ1-1	TRBV5-1	TGCGCCAGCAGCGGAAGGGACAGCCTGAACACTGAAGCTTTCTTT	CASSGRDSLNTEAFF
.	.	TRBJ2-7	TRBV7-3	TGTGCCAGCAGCCGATCCTACGAGCAGTACTTC	CASSRSYEQYF
.	.	TRBJ1-1	TRBV29-1	TGCAGCGTTGAAAACAAACAGGGGAACACTGAAGCTTTCTTT	CSVENKQGNTEAFF
TRBD2	.	TRBJ2-1	TRBV7-3	TGTGCCAGCAGCGGTCATGCGGCGGGAGGCTACAATGAGCAGTTCTTC	CASSGHAAGGYNEQFF
.	.	TRBJ2-3	TRBV2	TGTGCCAGCAGTGTTAGGACAGCGGATACGCAGTATTTT	CASSVRTADTQYF
.	.	TRBJ2-3	TRBV10-3	TGTGCCACCGTACAGGGATTCGGGGATACGCAGTATTTT	CATVQGFGDTQYF
TRBD1	.	TRBJ1-2	TRBV18	TGTGCCAGCTCCCCACGAGGGGGCTTCTATGGCTACACCTTC	CASSPRGGFYGYTF
TRBD1	.	TRBJ2-1	TRBV2	TGTGCCAGCAGTGAGGACAGGGCCTACAATGAGCAGTTCTTC	CASSEDRAYNEQFF
.	.	TRBJ1-1	TRBV7-9	TGTGCCAGCAGCCCCCTCCGATTAAGTCAGTCCCGGGAGGCTTTCTTT	CASSPLRLSQSREAFF
.	.	TRBJ2-5	TRBV5-5	TGTGCCAGCAGCTTGGATCGGGGTTTGGGGACCCAGTACTTC	CASSLDRGLGTQYF
TRBD1	.	TRBJ1-1	TRBV11-2	TGTGCCAGCAGCGTCTCGGGGACAGGGAACACTGAAGCTTTCTTT	CASSVSGTGNTEAFF
.	.	TRBJ1-1	TRBV18	TGTGCCAGCTCACCTGGTAGGCGAGCTTTCTTT	CASSPGRRAFF
.	.	TRBJ2-1	TRBV27	TGTGCCAGCAGTGGCGCGGACAGGGAGGGCTACAATGAGCAGTTCTTC	CASSGADREGYNEQFF
.	.	TRBJ2-7	TRBV28	TGTGCCAGCAGTTTAGACTTCTACGAGCAGTACTTC	CASSLDFYEQYF
TRBD1	.	TRBJ1-1	TRBV5-1	TGCGCCAGCAGCTCAGGGACAGTACAGAACACTGAAGCTTTCTTT	CASSSGTVQNTEAFF
.	.	TRBJ1-2	TRBV5-4	TGTGCCAGCAGCCTAGACCGTAACTATGGCTACACCTTC	CASSLDRNYGYTF
TRBD2	.	TRBJ2-1	TRBV5-6	TGTGCCAGCACCGTACCGGGACTAGCGATTATCGAGCAGTTCTTC	CASTVPGLAIIEQFF
.	once	TRBJ2-1	TRBV5-1	TGCGCCAGCAGCCTGGCCCCACAGGGGGGGGGCAATGAGCAGTTCTTC	CASSLAPQGGGNEQFF
TRBD2	.	TRBJ2-3	TRBV4-2	TGTGCCAGCAGCCCAGTAGCGGGAGGACTGGTAAATACGCAGTATTTT	CASSPVAGGLVNTQYF
TRBD2	.	TRBJ2-1	TRBV7-3	TGTGCCAGCAGCAACTTGACTAGCGGGTCCTACAATGAGCAGTTCTTC	CASSNLTSGSYNEQFF
.	.	TRBJ2-5	TRBV5-1	TGCGCCAGCAGCCGGGGACTTGAGGAGACCCAGTACTTC	CASSRGLEETQYF
.	.	TRBJ2-4	TRBV2	TGTGCCAGCAGTGATTATTTGGTAAACATTCAGTACTTC	CASSDYLVNIQYF